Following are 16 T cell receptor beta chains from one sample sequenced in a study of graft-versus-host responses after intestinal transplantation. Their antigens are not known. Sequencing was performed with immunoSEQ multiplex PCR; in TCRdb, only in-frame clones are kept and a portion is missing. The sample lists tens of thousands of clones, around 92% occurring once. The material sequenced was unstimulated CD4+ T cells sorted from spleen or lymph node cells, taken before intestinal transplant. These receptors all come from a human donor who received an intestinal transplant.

The CDR3 region has the DNA TGTGCCAGCAGTTTATCGCCAGGGGGCGATGGCTACACCTTC. This sequence encodes CASSLSPGGDGYTF. The gene calls are TRBV27 and TRBJ1-2; 8 nucleotides line up with TRBD1. The V and J ends lost 0 bases and 6 bases, in that order; junction bases with no gene match: 3. Germline V gene sequence: CDR1 MNHEY, CDR2 SMNVEV (reference sequence). The CDR3 is 14 amino acids.

This CDR3 reads CASTIITGTAGYTF. CDR3 sequence (DNA): TGCGCCAGCACCATAATAACCGGGACAGCAGGCTACACCTTC. The chain carries TRBV10-2 and TRBJ1-2; 7 bases map to TRBD1. The CDR3 is 14 amino acids. V shed 7 bases and J 8 bases; nucleotides not matched to a gene: 13. Germline CDR1 reads WSHSY; CDR2 reads SAAADI.

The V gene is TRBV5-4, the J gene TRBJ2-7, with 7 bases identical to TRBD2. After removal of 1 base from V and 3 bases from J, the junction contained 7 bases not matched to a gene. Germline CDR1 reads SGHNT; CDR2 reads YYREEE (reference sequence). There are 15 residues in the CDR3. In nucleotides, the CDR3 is TGTGCCAGCAGCTTGAGGGACTACCTTTTCTACGAGCAGTACTTC. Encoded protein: CASSLRDYLFYEQYF.

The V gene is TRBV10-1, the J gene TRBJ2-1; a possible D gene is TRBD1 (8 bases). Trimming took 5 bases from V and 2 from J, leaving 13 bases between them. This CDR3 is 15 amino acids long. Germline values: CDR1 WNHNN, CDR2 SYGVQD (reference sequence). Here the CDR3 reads CASSRTGGAYNEQFF. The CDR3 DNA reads TGCGCCAGCAGTAGAACAGGGGGGGCCTACAATGAGCAGTTCTTC.

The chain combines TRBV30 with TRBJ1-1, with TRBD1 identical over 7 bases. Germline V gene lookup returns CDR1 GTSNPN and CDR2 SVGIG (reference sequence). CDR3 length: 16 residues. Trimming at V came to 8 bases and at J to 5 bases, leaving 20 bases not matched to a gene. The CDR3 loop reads CAGLDINRGRWTEAFF. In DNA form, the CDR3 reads TGTGCCGGCCTGGACATTAACAGGGGCAGGTGGACTGAAGCTTTCTTT. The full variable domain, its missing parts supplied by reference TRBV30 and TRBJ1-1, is SQTIHQWPATLVQPVGSPLSLECTVEGTSNPNLYWYRQAAGRGLQLLFYSVGIGQISSEVPQNLSASRPQDRQFILSSKKLLLSDSGFYLCAGLDINRGRWTEAFFGQGTRLTVV.

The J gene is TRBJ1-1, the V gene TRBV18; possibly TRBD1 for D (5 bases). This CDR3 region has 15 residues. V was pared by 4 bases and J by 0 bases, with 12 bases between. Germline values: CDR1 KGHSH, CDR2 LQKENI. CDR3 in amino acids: CASSRVGLMNTEAFF. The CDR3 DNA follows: TGTGCCAGCTCACGGGTGGGGCTCATGAACACTGAAGCTTTCTTT.

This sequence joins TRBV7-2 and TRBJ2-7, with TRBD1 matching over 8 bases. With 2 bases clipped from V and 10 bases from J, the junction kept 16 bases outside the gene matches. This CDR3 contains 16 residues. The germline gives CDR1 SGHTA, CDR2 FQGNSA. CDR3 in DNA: TGTGCCAGCAGCTTACCAGGGTACAGGGGGGTCTCGAAACAGTACTTC. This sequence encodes CASSLPGYRGVSKQYF.

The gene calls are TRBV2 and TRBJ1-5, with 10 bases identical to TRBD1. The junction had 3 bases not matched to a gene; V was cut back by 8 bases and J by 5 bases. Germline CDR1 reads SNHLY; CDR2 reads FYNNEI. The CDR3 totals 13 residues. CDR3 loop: CASGTGVDQPQHF. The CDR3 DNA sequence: TGTGCCAGCGGGACAGGGGTTGATCAGCCCCAGCATTTT.

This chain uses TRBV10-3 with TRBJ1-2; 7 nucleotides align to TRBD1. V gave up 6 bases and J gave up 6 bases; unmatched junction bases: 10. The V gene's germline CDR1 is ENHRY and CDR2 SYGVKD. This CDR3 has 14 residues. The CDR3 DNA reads TGTGCCATCAGGGGGGACAGCTACGGGGATGGCTACACCTTC. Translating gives CAIRGDSYGDGYTF.

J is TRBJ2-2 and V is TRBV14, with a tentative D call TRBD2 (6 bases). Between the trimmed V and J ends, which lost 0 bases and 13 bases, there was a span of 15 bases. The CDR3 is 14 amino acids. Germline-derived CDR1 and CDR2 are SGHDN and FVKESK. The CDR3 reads CASSQEVGGGRLFF. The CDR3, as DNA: TGTGCCAGCAGCCAAGAGGTCGGCGGAGGGCGGCTGTTTTTT.

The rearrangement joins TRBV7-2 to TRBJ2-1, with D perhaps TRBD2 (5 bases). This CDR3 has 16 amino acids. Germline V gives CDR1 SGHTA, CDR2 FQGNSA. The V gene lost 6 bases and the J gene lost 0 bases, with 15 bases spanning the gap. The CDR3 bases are TGTGCCAGCAGGTGGTCCGGGGATAGCTCCTACAATGAGCAGTTCTTC. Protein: CASRWSGDSSYNEQFF.

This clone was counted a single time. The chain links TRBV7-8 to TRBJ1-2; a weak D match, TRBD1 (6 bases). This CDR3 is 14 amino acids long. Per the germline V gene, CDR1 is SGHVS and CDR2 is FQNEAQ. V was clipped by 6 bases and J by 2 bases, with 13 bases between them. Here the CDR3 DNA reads TGTGCCAGCAGTGCTTCCGGACAGAACTATGGCTACACCTTC. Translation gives CASSASGQNYGYTF. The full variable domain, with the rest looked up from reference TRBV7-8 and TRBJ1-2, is GAGVSQSPRYKVAKRGQDVALRCDPISGHVSLFWYQQALGQGPEFLTYFQNEAQLDKSGLPSDRFFAERPEGSVSTLKIQRTQQEDSAVYLCASSASGQNYGYTFGSGTRLTVV.

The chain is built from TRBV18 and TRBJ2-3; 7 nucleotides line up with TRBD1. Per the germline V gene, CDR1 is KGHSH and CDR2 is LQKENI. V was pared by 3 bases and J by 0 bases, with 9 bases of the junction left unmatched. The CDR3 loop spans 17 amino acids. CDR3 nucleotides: TGTGCCAGCTCACCTAAGGGACAGTCAGCTAGCACAGATACGCAGTATTTT. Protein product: CASSPKGQSASTDTQYF.

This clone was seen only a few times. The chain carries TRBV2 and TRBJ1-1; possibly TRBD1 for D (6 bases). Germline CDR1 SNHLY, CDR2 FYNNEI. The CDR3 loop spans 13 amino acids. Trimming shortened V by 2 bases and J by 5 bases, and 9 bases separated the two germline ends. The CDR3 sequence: CASSERGTTEAFF. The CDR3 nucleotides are TGTGCCAGCAGTGAAAGGGGGACGACTGAAGCTTTCTTT.

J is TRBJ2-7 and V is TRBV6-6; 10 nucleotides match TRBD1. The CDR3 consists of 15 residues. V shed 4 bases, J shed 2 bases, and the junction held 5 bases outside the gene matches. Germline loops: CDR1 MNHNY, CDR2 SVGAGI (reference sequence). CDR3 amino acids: CASSFSGTGAYEQYF. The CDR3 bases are TGTGCCAGCAGTTTCTCCGGGACAGGGGCCTACGAGCAGTACTTC.

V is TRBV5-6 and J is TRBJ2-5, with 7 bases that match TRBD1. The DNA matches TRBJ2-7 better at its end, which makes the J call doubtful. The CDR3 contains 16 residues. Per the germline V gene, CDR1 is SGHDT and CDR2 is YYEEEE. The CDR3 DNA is TGTGCCAGCAGCATCGGGACAGTTAATCTTCCCTACGAGCAGTACTTC. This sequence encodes CASSIGTVNLPYEQYF.